The rows below give T cell receptor beta chains drawn from one sample of a study of STAT3 mutations in large granular lymphocyte leukemia. This table comes from immunoSEQ multiplex PCR, and its TCRdb copy is limited to in-frame clones, with some not included. This table holds 1,400 or so clones, approximately 2.2% found once. Sequenced sample: PBMCs. The receptors derive from a human donor with T large granular lymphocyte leukemia. Some clones in this sample may be carry-over from other donors' samples. The CDR3 runs from the conserved cysteine through the conserved F or W. A D gene is named only where the DNA matches it firmly. Size values are once, few and many counts, or a class for expanded clones, and some rows have none.

TRBJ1-2 | TRBV6-5 | TRBD1 | . | TGTGCCAGCAGACGACAGGGTGGCTACACCTTC | CASRRQGGYTF
TRBJ1-5 | TRBV4-3 | . | few | TGCGCCAGCAGCCAGGGACGTGAACAGCCCCAGCATTTT | CASSQGREQPQHF
TRBJ2-7 | TRBV29-1 | . | few | TGCAGCGTTGTGAAAGGGACCGAGCAGTACTTC | CSVVKGTEQYF
TRBJ1-2 | TRBV5-5 | . | . | TGTGCCAGCAGCTTGGAAGTCAGAAACTATGGCTACACCTTC | CASSLEVRNYGYTF
TRBJ2-5 | TRBV30 | TRBD2 | few | TGTGCCTGGAAAGGCGGGAGAGAGACCCAGTACTTC | CAWKGGRETQYF
TRBJ1-5 | TRBV7-6 | . | few | TGTGCCAGCAGCTTATATCGGGGAGAGGGTCAGCCCCAGCATTTT | CASSLYRGEGQPQHF
TRBJ1-2 | TRBV4-3 | . | few | TGCGCCAGCAGCGTGCACCACACAGGGATTGTCTATGGCTACACCTTC | CASSVHHTGIVYGYTF
TRBJ2-5 | TRBV6-4 | . | . | TGTGCCAGCAGTGTCAGGGCCGGAGAGACCCAGTACTTC | CASSVRAGETQYF
TRBJ1-5 | TRBV7-9 | . | few | TGTGCCAGCAGCTTTAGCACCGGCCAGGGCAATCAGCCCCAGCATTTT | CASSFSTGQGNQPQHF
TRBJ1-2 | TRBV28 | . | few | TGTGCCAGCAGTTTGAGGGGCGGGTATGGCTACACCTTC | CASSLRGGYGYTF
TRBJ1-1 | TRBV28 | . | medium-sized | TGTGCCAGCAGTTTAAGGGGACTGAACACTGAAGCTTTCTTT | CASSLRGLNTEAFF
TRBJ1-5 | TRBV7-9 | . | . | TGTGCCAGCAGCTTAGGTCACTCTAGCAATCAGCCCCAGCATTTT | CASSLGHSSNQPQHF
TRBJ2-3 | TRBV7-9 | . | few | TGTGCCAGCAGCTTATCCCAGACTAGTTCTAGAGAAGATACGCAGTATTTT | CASSLSQTSSREDTQYF
TRBJ2-4 | TRBV4-1 | . | . | TGCGCCAGCAGCCAAGGGGACGGGTGGGACATTCAGTACTTC | CASSQGDGWDIQYF
TRBJ1-5 | TRBV18 | . | few | TGTGCCAGCTCACCCCCCACGGCTCAGCCCCAGCATTTT | CASSPPTAQPQHF
TRBJ1-1 | TRBV5-1 | . | few | TGCGCCAGCAGCGGAGGAGCGGGGAACACTGAAGCTTTCTTT | CASSGGAGNTEAFF
TRBJ2-5 | TRBV5-6 | TRBD1 | . | TGTGCCAGCATACTACAGGGGTTGCCAGAGACCCAGTACTTC | CASILQGLPETQYF
TRBJ2-1 | TRBV29-1 | . | . | TGCAGCGTTGAACCGGCCGAGATCAATGAGCAGTTCTTC | CSVEPAEINEQFF
TRBJ2-7 | TRBV27 | . | few | TGTGCCAGCAGCCCCTTGGGCAGGGGCCACGAGCAGTACTTC | CASSPLGRGHEQYF
TRBJ2-1 | TRBV7-9 | . | . | TGTGCCAGCACCGTTATCAATGAGCAGTTCTTC | CASTVINEQFF
TRBJ1-1 | TRBV5-1 | . | few | TGCGCCAGCAGCTTGGGGGCAGGGCAGAACACTGAAGCTTTCTTT | CASSLGAGQNTEAFF
TRBJ2-1 | TRBV4-1 | . | . | TGCGCCAGCAGCCAAGATTGGGGCCCTGACGGGCCGAGGAATGAGCAGTTCTTC | CASSQDWGPDGPRNEQFF
TRBJ1-5 | TRBV30 | TRBD1 | few | TGTGCCTGGAGTCTGACAGGGGTTGGTCAGCCCCAGCATTTT | CAWSLTGVGQPQHF
TRBJ1-2 | TRBV30 | . | few | TGTGCCTGGAGTGGATACAGGAGCTACACCTTC | CAWSGYRSYTF
TRBJ1-2 | TRBV5-1 | TRBD1 | . | TGCGCCAGCAGCCGTGGGACAGGGGAAAACTATGGCTACACCTTC | CASSRGTGENYGYTF
TRBJ2-7 | TRBV5-1 | TRBD2 | few | TGCGCCAGCGGCAAAATAGCGGGGGGCTACGAGCAGTACTTC | CASGKIAGGYEQYF
TRBJ2-7 | TRBV9 | TRBD2 | . | TGTGCCAGCAGCGGGGCTAGCGGGGGACCCTACGAGCAGTACTTC | CASSGASGGPYEQYF
TRBJ1-2 | TRBV30 | . | few | TGTGCCTGGAGTGCCGGCACCTATGGCTACACCTTC | CAWSAGTYGYTF
TRBJ1-5 | TRBV7-9 | TRBD1 | few | TGTGCCAGCAGCTTAGCCGGGACAGGGAATCAGCCCCAGCATTTT | CASSLAGTGNQPQHF
TRBJ2-2 | TRBV5-1 | . | large | TGCGCCAGCAGTTCACCTACAGAGAACACCGGGGAGCTGTTTTTT | CASSSPTENTGELFF
TRBJ1-2 | TRBV30 | . | . | TGTGCCTGGGGGACTAACTATGGCTACACCTTC | CAWGTNYGYTF
TRBJ2-3 | TRBV9 | TRBD2 | few | TGTGCCAGCAGCCTTAGGACTAGCGGAGCAGATACGCAGTATTTT | CASSLRTSGADTQYF
TRBJ1-6 | TRBV5-1 | . | . | TGCGCCAGCAGCTTGGCAGGGTATAATTCACCCCTCCACTTT | CASSLAGYNSPLHF
TRBJ1-2 | TRBV29-1 | TRBD1 | few | TGCAGCGGTACAGGGGGCAACTATGGCTACACCTTC | CSGTGGNYGYTF
TRBJ1-2 | TRBV5-1 | . | . | TGCGCCAGCAGCTTGGACAGCAACTATGGCTACACCTTC | CASSLDSNYGYTF
TRBJ2-5 | TRBV7-8 | . | . | TGTGCCAGCACCATGATGGCGGCGGGGGAGACCCAGTACTTC | CASTMMAAGETQYF
TRBJ2-7 | TRBV4-3 | TRBD2 | few | TGCGCCAGCAGCCAAGAGTTTACGGGGGGAGCCTACGAGCAGTACTTC | CASSQEFTGGAYEQYF
TRBJ2-7 | TRBV5-1 | . | few | TGCGCCAGCAGCTTGTCAGGCTACGAGCAGTACTTC | CASSLSGYEQYF
TRBJ2-5 | TRBV5-5 | TRBD1 | medium-sized | TGTGCCAGCTGGATACGACAGGGTCAAGAGACCCAGTACTTC | CASWIRQGQETQYF
TRBJ2-1 | TRBV30 | . | few | TGTGCCTGGAGTGTGACGAATGAGCAGTTCTTC | CAWSVTNEQFF
TRBJ2-7 | TRBV6-6 | . | few | TGTGCCAGCAGTTACATAGTCGGCACAGGGAGTTTCGAGCAGTACTTC | CASSYIVGTGSFEQYF
TRBJ2-3 | TRBV28 | TRBD1 | few | TGTGCCAGCAGTCCCCGGACAGGGGGGGCAGATACGCAGTATTTT | CASSPRTGGADTQYF
TRBJ1-2 | TRBV30 | . | . | TGTGCCTGGAGTGTAATCTCGGGCAGTAACGGCTACACCTTC | CAWSVISGSNGYTF
TRBJ1-2 | TRBV7-9 | . | . | TGTGCCAGCAGCCCGCCTGTTAACTATGGCTACACCTTC | CASSPPVNYGYTF
TRBJ2-1 | TRBV5-1 | . | . | TGCGCCAGCAGCCCGGTGGCTGGGTACAATGAGCAGTTCTTC | CASSPVAGYNEQFF